This TCR beta chain was sequenced during a study of OX40 agonist ivuxolimab in advanced cancers. As for the study in general: At 82.7% male, the cohort had a mean age of around 56 years, ranging from about 20 to 90. Study-wide findings and caveats: Doses of 0.1 to 3.0 mg/kg were accompanied by clonal expansion of CD4+ and CD8+ blood T cells by week 6.

The timepoints at which blood was sampled were baseline, cycle 4 day 1, and cycle 7 day 1. This table comes from immunoSEQ multiplex PCR, and its TCRdb copy is limited to in-frame clones, with some not included. The data contain roughly 110,000 clones, more than 85% of them singletons. This clone was counted a few times. What it binds is unknown. V was trimmed by 3 bases and J by 0 bases, leaving 19 bases between them. Germline V gene sequence: CDR1 LGHNA, CDR2 YNFKEQ. CDR3 size: 18 residues. The chain joins TRBV4-2 to TRBJ2-3; possibly TRBD2 for D (5 bases). The sequence was collected from an adult with an advanced solid tumor such as melanoma, head and neck, liver or kidney cancer. Sequenced here: CD4+ or CD8+ T cells sorted from blood, sampled in a trial of the OX40 agonist ivuxolimab. The CDR3 DNA reads TGTGCCAGCAGCCATGAAACCGGCATGAGACTAAGCACAGATACGCAGTATTTT. As protein: CASSHETGMRLSTDTQYF.